One sample yielded the 2 T cell receptor beta chains listed below, sequenced in a study of shared clonotypes between healthy human individuals. Naive CD8 cells were CD45RO-negative, positively selected for CCR7, excluding terminally differentiated effector memory CD45RA+ cells. Here immunoSEQ multiplex PCR was the method, and the copy in TCRdb shows in-frame clones only, minus some. The repertoire holds about 2.1 million clones, with approximately 94% as singletons. Sample: naive CD8+ T cells from PBMCs. These receptor sequences come from a man aged 18 to 29 in good health. Some clones in this sample may be carry-over from other donors' samples.

The chain carries TRBV25-1 and TRBJ2-3; a possible D gene is TRBD1 (7 bases). V lost 8 bases, J lost 2 bases, and 17 bases lay in between. Per the germline V gene, CDR1 is MGHDK and CDR2 is SYGVNS. This CDR3 has 15 amino acids. The CDR3 DNA is TGTGCCAGCGAAGGACAGGAGGGGAACACAGATACGCAGTATTTT. Translated, it gives CASEGQEGNTDTQYF.

This chain uses TRBV9 with TRBJ1-2, with a possible D match to TRBD1 (5 bases). This CDR3 has 13 amino acids. V lost 6 bases and J 7 bases, leaving 16 bases between the germline ends. The V gene's germline CDR1 is SGDLS and CDR2 YYNGEE. This CDR3 reads CASNGAGLRGYTF. CDR3 coding DNA: TGTGCCAGCAATGGTGCAGGGCTTCGTGGCTACACCTTC.